This T cell receptor (beta chain) is from a study of cytomegalovirus exposure and HLA in healthy donors. This clone appeared a few times. Its cognate antigen is unknown. Primers: 60 Vbeta forward and 13 Jbeta reverse. The repertoire was sequenced with immunoSEQ multiplex PCR; TCRdb's copy has only in-frame clones and lacks some. The data contain about 84,000 clones, 55% to 70% of them singletons. The CDR3 spans 16 residues. Germline V gene lookup returns CDR1 MNHEY and CDR2 SVGAGI. V was clipped by 0 bases and J by 4 bases, with 14 bases between them. Study conclusions and caveats: With DRB1 most and HLA-C fewest, TCR association rates differed between HLA loci in a later analysis. Earlier analysis yielded a pattern in which most TCR beta V segments were productive about 87% or about 30% of the time.

The chain recombines TRBV6-5 with TRBJ2-3, with a weak D call TRBD2 (5 bases). The source is a woman between 40 and 55 years old in good health and CMV-seropositive. Material for sequencing was PBMCs. The CDR3 loop reads CASSYSGPGISDTQYF. CDR3 DNA: TGTGCCAGCAGTTACTCAGGCCCGGGGATTTCAGATACGCAGTATTTT.